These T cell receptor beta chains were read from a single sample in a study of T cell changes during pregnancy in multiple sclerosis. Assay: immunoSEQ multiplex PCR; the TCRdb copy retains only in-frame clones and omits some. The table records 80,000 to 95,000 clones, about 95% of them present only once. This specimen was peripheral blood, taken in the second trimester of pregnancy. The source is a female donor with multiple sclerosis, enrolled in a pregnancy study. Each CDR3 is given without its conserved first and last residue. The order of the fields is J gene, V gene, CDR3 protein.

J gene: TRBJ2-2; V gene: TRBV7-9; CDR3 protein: ASSPGLVVGELF
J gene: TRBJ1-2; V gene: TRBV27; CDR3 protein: ASSLTGLGGYT
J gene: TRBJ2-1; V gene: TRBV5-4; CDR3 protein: ASSSIGWTGGDEQF
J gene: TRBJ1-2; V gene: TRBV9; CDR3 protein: ASGGLHYT
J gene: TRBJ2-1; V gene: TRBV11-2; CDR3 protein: ASSLDHRTSYNEQF
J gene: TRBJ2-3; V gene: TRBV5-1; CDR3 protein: ASATGMNTDTQY
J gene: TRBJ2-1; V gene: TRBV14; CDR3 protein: ASSQTYNEQF
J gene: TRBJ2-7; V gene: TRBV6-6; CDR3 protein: ASSYPGASEQY
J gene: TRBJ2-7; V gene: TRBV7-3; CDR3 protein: ASSRQGAGEQY
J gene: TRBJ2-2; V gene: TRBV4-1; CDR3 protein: ASSQLRASGELF
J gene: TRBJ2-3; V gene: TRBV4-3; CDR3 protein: ASSQETSLRTDTQY
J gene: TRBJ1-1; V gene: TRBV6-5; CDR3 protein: ASSPGGREYTEAF
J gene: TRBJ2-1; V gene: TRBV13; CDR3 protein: ASSLLAVDEQF
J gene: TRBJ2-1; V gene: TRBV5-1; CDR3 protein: ASSLGDRGSYNEQF
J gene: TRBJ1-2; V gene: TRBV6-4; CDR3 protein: ASSETGDAYGYT
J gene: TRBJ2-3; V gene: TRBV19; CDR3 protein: ASSMGTSTDTQY
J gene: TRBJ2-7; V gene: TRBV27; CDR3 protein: ASSFGLTSGRDGEQY
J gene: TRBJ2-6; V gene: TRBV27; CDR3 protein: ASSIYGNSGANVLT
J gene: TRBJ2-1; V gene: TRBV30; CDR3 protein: AWSPGTGLRIYEQF
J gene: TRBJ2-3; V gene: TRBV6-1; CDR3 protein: ASGGVLADTQY
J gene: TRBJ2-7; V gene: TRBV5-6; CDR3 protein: ASSLVSGGNYEQY
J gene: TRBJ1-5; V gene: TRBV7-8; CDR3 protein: ASSLEGASNQPQH
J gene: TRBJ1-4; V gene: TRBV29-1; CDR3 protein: SATAGAEVEKLF
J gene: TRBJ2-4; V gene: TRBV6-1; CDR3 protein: ASSVGRTYIQY
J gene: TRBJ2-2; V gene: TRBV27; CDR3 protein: ASSSRDWTRELF
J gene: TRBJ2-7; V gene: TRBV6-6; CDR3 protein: ASRPGTGAIYEQY
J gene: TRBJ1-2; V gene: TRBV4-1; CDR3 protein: ASSQEGTGVYGYT
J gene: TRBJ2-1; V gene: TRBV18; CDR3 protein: ASSPSGGWGYNEQF
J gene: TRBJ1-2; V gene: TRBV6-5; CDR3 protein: ASSYSGGGNGYT
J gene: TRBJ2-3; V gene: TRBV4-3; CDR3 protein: ASSQETPGVGLFDTQY
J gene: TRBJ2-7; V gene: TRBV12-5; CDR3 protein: ASGLDDSYEQY
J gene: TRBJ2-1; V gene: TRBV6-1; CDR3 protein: ASAGLDEQF
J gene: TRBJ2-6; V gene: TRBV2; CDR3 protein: ASRGLSGANVLT
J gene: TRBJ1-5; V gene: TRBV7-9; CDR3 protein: ASSSQGFGNQPQH